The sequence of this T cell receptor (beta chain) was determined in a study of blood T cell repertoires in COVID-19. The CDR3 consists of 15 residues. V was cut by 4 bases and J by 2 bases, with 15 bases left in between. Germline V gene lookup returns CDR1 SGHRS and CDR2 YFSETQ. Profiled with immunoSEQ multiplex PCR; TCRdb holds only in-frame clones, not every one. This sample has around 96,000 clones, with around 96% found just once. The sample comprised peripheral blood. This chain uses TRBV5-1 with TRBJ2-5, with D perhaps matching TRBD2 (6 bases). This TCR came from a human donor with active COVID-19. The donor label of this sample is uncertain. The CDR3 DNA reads TGCGCCAGCAGCGACGGGGAAGGGAGGCAAGAGACCCAGTACTTC. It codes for CASSDGEGRQETQYF. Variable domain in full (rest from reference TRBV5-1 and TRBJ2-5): KAGVTQTPRYLIKTRGQQVTLSCSPISGHRSVSWYQQTPGQGLQFLFEYFSETQRNKGNFPGRFSGRQFSNSRSEMNVSTLELGDSALYLCASSDGEGRQETQYFGPGTRLLVL.